The T cell receptor beta chain under discussion was sequenced for a study of B cell selection in AIRE deficiency. Study results and limitations: Of fewer than 4,500 shared Treg TCRbeta sequences, 31.6% were healthy-donor-only and about 9.6% patient-only. Around 31% of healthy-shared Treg TCRbeta sequences appeared in patient Tconv cells. Shared Treg sequences were biased toward short CDR3s with few non-templated nucleotide insertions.

Note on this clone: Its target is unknown.

Sorted regulatory T cells were CD4-positive, CD25-high and CD127-low or negative. The protocol was immunoSEQ multiplex PCR, while the TCRdb copy is restricted to in-frame clones and leaves out a portion. Of 20,000 to 25,000 clones listed, about 94% are singletons. The CDR3 is made up of 13 amino acids. The germline V gene encodes CDR1 GTSNPN and CDR2 SVGIG (reference sequence). Between the trimmed V and J ends, which lost 4 bases and 7 bases, there was a span of 14 bases. Material: Tregs sorted from PBMCs. The clonotype originates from a human donor with AIRE deficiency. The chain is built from TRBV30 and TRBJ2-1; no clear D gene. The CDR3 DNA reads as TGTGCCTGGAAAGACCGGCCTCGTAATGAGCAGTTCTTC. Its translation is CAWKDRPRNEQFF.